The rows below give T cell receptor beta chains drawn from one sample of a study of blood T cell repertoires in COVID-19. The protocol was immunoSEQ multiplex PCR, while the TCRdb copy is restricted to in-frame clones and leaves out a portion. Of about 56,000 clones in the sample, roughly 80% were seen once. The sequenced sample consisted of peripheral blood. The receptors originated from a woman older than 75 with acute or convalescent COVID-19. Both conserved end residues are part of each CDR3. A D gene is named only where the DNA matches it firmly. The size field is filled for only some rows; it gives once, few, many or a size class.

DNA: TGTGCCAGCAGTTATCCAACAGGGACCGGAGATACGCAGTATTTT
CDR3: CASSYPTGTGDTQYF
size: -
V: TRBV6-2/TRBV6-3
D: -
J: TRBJ2-3

DNA: TGTGCCAGCACCTCCCTAGGAGGATACAATGAGCAGTTCTTC
CDR3: CASTSLGGYNEQFF
size: -
V: TRBV3-1/TRBV3-2
D: -
J: TRBJ2-1

DNA: TGTGCCTGGAGTGTAAGGCCGGAGGGCGAGCAGTTCTTC
CDR3: CAWSVRPEGEQFF
size: once
V: TRBV30
D: -
J: TRBJ2-1

DNA: TGTGCCAGCAGCTTGGGGGTGGAGACAGGGGGCCTCTACGAGCAGTACTTC
CDR3: CASSLGVETGGLYEQYF
size: -
V: TRBV11-2
D: TRBD1
J: TRBJ2-7

DNA: TGCGCCAGCAGCTTAAATTCGGGGGGTAAAAATTCACCCCTCCACTTT
CDR3: CASSLNSGGKNSPLHF
size: -
V: TRBV5-1
D: -
J: TRBJ1-6

DNA: TGTGCCAGCAGCTCCTTGGAAGGGGTAGTCGAGCAGTTCTTC
CDR3: CASSSLEGVVEQFF
size: -
V: TRBV11-3
D: -
J: TRBJ2-1

DNA: TGTGCCAGCAGGCTCGCCGGTCCCACAGATACGCAGTATTTT
CDR3: CASRLAGPTDTQYF
size: -
V: TRBV5-8
D: -
J: TRBJ2-3

DNA: TGTGCCAGCAGTCCACAGGGGGATTCACCCCTCCACTTT
CDR3: CASSPQGDSPLHF
size: -
V: TRBV7-9
D: TRBD1
J: TRBJ1-6

DNA: TGTGCCAGTAGTGTTACAGGATTCTACGAGCAGTACTTC
CDR3: CASSVTGFYEQYF
size: -
V: TRBV19
D: -
J: TRBJ2-7

DNA: TGCAGCGCCGGAGGTGGGACTAGCGGGGGGACAGATACGCAGTATTTT
CDR3: CSAGGGTSGGTDTQYF
size: -
V: TRBV29-1
D: TRBD2
J: TRBJ2-3

DNA: TGTGCCAGCAGTGAGGGACTAGCGTTCGGTGAGCAGTTCTTC
CDR3: CASSEGLAFGEQFF
size: -
V: TRBV2
D: TRBD2
J: TRBJ2-1

DNA: TGCGCCAGCAGCTCATCGGCGGGAGAAAACATTCAGTACTTC
CDR3: CASSSSAGENIQYF
size: -
V: TRBV5-1
D: TRBD2
J: TRBJ2-4

DNA: TGTGCCAGCAGTCCGGACAGAATCACTAACTATGGCTACACCTTC
CDR3: CASSPDRITNYGYTF
size: -
V: TRBV27
D: -
J: TRBJ1-2

DNA: TGTGCCATCAGTAAGGACAGCCTGAACACTGAAGCTTTCTTT
CDR3: CAISKDSLNTEAFF
size: few
V: TRBV10-3
D: -
J: TRBJ1-1

DNA: TGTGCCAGCTCTGACGGACAGTGGCGCTACACCTTC
CDR3: CASSDGQWRYTF
size: -
V: TRBV18
D: -
J: TRBJ1-2

DNA: TGTGCCAGTAGTATAGGACTACAGGGGGTGTCGGAGACCCAGTACTTC
CDR3: CASSIGLQGVSETQYF
size: -
V: TRBV19
D: TRBD1
J: TRBJ2-5

DNA: TGTGCCATCCAATCTGGAGGGCAACGCACTGAAGCTTTCTTT
CDR3: CAIQSGGQRTEAFF
size: -
V: TRBV10-3
D: -
J: TRBJ1-1